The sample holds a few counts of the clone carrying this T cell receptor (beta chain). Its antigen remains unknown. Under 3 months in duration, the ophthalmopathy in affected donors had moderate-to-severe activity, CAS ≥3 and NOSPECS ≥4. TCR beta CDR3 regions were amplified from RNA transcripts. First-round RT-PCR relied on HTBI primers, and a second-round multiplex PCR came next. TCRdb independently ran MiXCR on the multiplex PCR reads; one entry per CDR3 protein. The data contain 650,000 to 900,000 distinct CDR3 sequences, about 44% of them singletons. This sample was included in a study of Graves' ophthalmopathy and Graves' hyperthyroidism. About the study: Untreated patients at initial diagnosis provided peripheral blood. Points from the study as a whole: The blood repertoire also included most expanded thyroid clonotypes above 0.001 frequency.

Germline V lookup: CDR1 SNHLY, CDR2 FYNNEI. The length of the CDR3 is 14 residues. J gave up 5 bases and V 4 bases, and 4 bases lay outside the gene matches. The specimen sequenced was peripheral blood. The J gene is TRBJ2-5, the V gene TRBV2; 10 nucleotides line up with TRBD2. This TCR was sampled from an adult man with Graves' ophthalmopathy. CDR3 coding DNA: TGTGCCAGCAGTGCGGTTAGCGGGGGGGAGACCCAGTACTTC. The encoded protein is CASSAVSGGETQYF.